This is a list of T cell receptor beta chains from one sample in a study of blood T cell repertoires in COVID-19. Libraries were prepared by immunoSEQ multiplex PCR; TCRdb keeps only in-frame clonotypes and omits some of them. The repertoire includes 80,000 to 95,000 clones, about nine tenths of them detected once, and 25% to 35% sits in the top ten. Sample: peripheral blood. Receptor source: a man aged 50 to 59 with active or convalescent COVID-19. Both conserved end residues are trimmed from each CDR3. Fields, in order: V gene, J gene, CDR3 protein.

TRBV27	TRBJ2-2	ASSLWDRGNTGELF
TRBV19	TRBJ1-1	ASTPDRGSLNTEAF
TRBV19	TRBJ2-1	ASSREGYGNEQF
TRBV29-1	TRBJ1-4	SVSQGMNEKLF
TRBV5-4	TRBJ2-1	ASSLGPLHPNEQF
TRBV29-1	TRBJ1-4	SVRDGGAEKLF
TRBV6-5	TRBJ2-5	ASSIGQGAKTQY
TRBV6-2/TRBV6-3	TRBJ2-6	ASSYSTGGSGANVLT
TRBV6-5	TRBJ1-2	ASIITMGGSGYT
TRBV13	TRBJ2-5	ASSFLSSGGRETQY
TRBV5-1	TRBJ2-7	ASSSRGGYYEQY
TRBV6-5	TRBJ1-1	AIRQGGLNTEAF
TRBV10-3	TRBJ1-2	AISIQGGRANYGYT
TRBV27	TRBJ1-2	ASSKGQGLLSGYT
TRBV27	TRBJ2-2	ASSWTGANTGELF
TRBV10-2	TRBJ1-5	AGGTGVSNQPQH
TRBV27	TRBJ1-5	ASSLIGGPQH